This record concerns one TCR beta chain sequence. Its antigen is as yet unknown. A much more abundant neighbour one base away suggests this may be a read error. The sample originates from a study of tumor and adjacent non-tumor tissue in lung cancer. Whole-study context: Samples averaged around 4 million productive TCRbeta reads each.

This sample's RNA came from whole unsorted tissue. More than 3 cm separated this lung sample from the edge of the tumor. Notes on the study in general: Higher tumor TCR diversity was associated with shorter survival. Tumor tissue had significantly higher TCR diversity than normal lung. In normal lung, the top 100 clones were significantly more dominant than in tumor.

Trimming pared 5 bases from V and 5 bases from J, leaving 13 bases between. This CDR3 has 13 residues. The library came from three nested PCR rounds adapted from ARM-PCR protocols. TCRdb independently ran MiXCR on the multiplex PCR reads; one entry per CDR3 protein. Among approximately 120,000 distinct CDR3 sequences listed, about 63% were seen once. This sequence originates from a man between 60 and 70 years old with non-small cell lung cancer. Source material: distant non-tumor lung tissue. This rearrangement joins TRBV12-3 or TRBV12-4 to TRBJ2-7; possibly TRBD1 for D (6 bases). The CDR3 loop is CASSTDRTHEQYF. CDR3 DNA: TGTGCCAGCAGTACGGACAGAACCCACGAGCAGTACTTC.